Below are 10 T cell receptor beta chains sequenced from a single sample in a study of T cells in Graves' hyperthyroidism and ophthalmopathy. RNA transcripts gave rise to amplified TCR beta CDR3 regions. A first-round RT-PCR of the TCR CDR3 used the HTBI primer set. A single record per CDR3 protein comes from TCRdb applying MiXCR to the multiplex PCR reads. This table holds under 400,000 distinct CDR3 sequences, 15% to 18% found once. The sequencing sample was made of blood. The origin of the receptors is a young woman with Graves' hyperthyroidism that later progressed to Graves' ophthalmopathy.

Remarks on this clonotype: Its ends do not fully match the called genes, so a read error is possible. V is TRBV7-2 and J is TRBJ2-2; tentatively, D is TRBD1 or TRBD2 (5 bases each). The CDR3 is 15 residues long. In germline, CDR1 is SGHTA, CDR2 FQGNSA. CDR3 protein: CASRPGYSSTGELLF. CDR3 bases: TGTGCCAGCAGGCCAGGGTACTCTTCTACCGGGGAGCTGCTTTTT.

The V and J genes are TRBV6-5 and TRBJ2-1; D gene unclear. Germline-derived CDR1 and CDR2 are MNHEY and SVGAGI. Trimming pared 1 base from V and 5 bases from J, leaving 12 bases between. The CDR3 is made up of 15 amino acids. The CDR3 coding sequence is TGTGCCAGCAGTTACTGGGGTGGGGATAACAATGAGCAGTTCTTC. Translated: CASSYWGGDNNEQFF.

V is TRBV4-2 and J is TRBJ1-5, with 8 positions matching TRBD1. The V and J ends lost 0 bases and 7 bases, in that order; junction bases with no gene match: 14. Germline CDR1 LGHNA, CDR2 YNFKEQ. The CDR3 covers 18 residues. CDR3 bases: TGTGCCAGCAGCCAAGATTCGGGCAGGGGGCGAATCGGCCAGCCCCAGCATTTT. This gives the protein CASSQDSGRGRIGQPQHF.

This clonotype was counted between two and nine times. The chain couples TRBV29-1 to TRBJ2-5; 11 nucleotides match TRBD1. The CDR3 runs to 13 residues. In germline, CDR1 is SQVTM, CDR2 ANQGSEA. Trimming cost V 4 bases and J 5 bases; bases outside gene matches: 3. The CDR3 DNA is TGCAGCGTTGGGGGGACAGGGGGGGAGACCCAGTACTTC. Its protein is CSVGGTGGETQYF.

V is TRBV10-3 and J is TRBJ2-1; 7 bases align to TRBD2. The CDR3 extends over 13 amino acids. Germline V gene sequence: CDR1 ENHRY, CDR2 SYGVKD. V lost 6 bases to trimming and J lost 7 bases; unmatched junction nucleotides: 6. CDR3 sequence reads: CAIRRGTINEQFF. In DNA, the CDR3 is TGTGCCATCAGAAGAGGGACTATAAATGAGCAGTTCTTC.

The sample holds a few counts of this clonotype. This chain joins TRBV7-9 and TRBJ1-1; D is undetermined. V lost 1 base, J lost 0 bases, and 6 bases lay in between. Looked up from germline, CDR1 is SEHNR and CDR2 is FQNEAQ (reference sequence). This CDR3 is built from 14 residues. The CDR3 DNA is TGTGCCAGCAGCTTAGAGGCCTTGAACACTGAAGCTTTCTTT. This gives the protein CASSLEALNTEAFF.

At least ten counts were recorded for this clonotype. The rearrangement joins TRBV7-3 to TRBJ2-5; TRBD1 matches at 8 bases. Losses at the gene ends were 2 bases for V and 4 bases for J; bases not matched to a gene: 3. The CDR3 loop spans 14 amino acids. CDR1 is SGHTA, CDR2 FQGTGA, per germline. The CDR3 nucleotides read TGTGCCAGCAGCTTATTTGGGACAGGAGAGACCCAGTACTTC. This sequence encodes CASSLFGTGETQYF.

This clonotype was counted at least ten times. The chain joins TRBV30 to TRBJ2-1; D possibly corresponds to TRBD2 (6 bases). There are 10 residues in the CDR3. CDR1 and CDR2 (germline): GTSNPN, SVGIG (reference sequence). Trimming removed 8 bases at V and 9 bases at J, with 11 bases between. This chain's CDR3 is CALGGVEQFF. For the CDR3, the DNA is TGTGCCCTTGGAGGGGTTGAGCAGTTCTTC.

A note on this clonotype: Since a much larger clone is just one base distant, this may be a read error. The CDR3 bases are TGTGCCAGCAACTGCGGGGGGGGTGAGCAGTACTTC. Its translation is CASNCGGGEQYF. This chain connects TRBV12-3 or TRBV12-4 to TRBJ2-7; 9 bases align to TRBD2. The V and J ends lost 7 bases and 7 bases, in that order; junction bases with no gene match: 5. The length of the CDR3 is 12 residues.

This clonotype was seen ten or more times. The J gene is TRBJ2-1, the V gene TRBV12-3 or TRBV12-4; 7 nucleotides line up with TRBD2. This CDR3 region has 15 residues. V gave up 6 bases and J gave up 2 bases; unmatched junction bases: 7. The CDR3 loop is CASSPSGATYNEQFF. The CDR3 nucleotides are TGTGCCAGCAGCCCTAGCGGAGCGACCTACAATGAGCAGTTCTTC.